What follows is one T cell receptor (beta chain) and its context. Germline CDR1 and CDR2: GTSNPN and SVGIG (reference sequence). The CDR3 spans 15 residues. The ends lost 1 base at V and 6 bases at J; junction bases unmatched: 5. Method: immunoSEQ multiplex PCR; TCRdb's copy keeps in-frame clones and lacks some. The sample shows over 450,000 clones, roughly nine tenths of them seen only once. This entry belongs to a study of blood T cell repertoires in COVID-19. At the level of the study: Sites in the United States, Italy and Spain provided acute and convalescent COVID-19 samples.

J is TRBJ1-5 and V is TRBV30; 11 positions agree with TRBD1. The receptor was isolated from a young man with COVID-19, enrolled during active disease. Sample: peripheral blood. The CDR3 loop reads CAWSAGQGAAQPQHF. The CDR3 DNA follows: TGTGCCTGGAGTGCAGGACAGGGGGCAGCTCAGCCCCAGCATTTT.